This T cell receptor beta chain was observed in a study of blood T cell repertoires in COVID-19. Germline V gene data show CDR1 as KGHDR and CDR2 as SFDVKD. V gave up 4 bases and J gave up 1 base; unmatched junction bases: 3. The CDR3 length is 16 residues. Under the authors' procedure: Estimation of nucleated cell counts was performed using reference gene primer amplification. The assay was immunoSEQ multiplex PCR, and TCRdb's table has in-frame clones only and misses some. V and J calls and clone size follow that table, whereas D and trimming were derived from the DNA. This sample has approximately 99,000 clones; under 85% occur once, and the top ten carry approximately 4.1%.

The rearrangement links TRBV24-1 to TRBJ1-3; 10 nucleotides align to TRBD1. The TCR originated in a woman aged 70-85 years with acute or convalescent COVID-19. Sequenced sample: peripheral blood. The CDR3 DNA is TGTGCCACCAGTGACGGGACAGGGGAGTCTGGAAACACCATATATTTT. Amino acids: CATSDGTGESGNTIYF.